This T cell receptor (beta chain) was captured by sequencing in a study of cytomegalovirus exposure and HLA in healthy donors. Study-level points and caveats: In terms of immune exposure information, only CMV serostatus was available. After further analysis at a later stage, 16,951 TCR beta sequences were associated with HLA alleles at 0.05 false discovery rate.

The CDR3 length is 14 residues. Germline trimming cut 5 bases from V and 4 bases from J; bases unmatched to any gene: 7. Germline V gene data show CDR1 as SGHVS and CDR2 as FQNEAQ. With respect to this clone: Its specificity is not known.

Vbeta (60) and Jbeta (13) primers were used in the PCR. Generated by immunoSEQ multiplex PCR, the TCRdb table keeps only in-frame clones and is missing some. This table has around 210,000 clones, around 83% appearing once. The source of this sequence is a girl between 2 and 10 years old in good health and CMV-seronegative. The J gene is TRBJ1-1, the V gene TRBV7-8; TRBD1 matches at 7 bases. What was sequenced was PBMCs. The CDR3 region is CASSAQGKGTEAFF. Here the CDR3 DNA reads TGTGCCAGCAGCGCACAGGGGAAGGGCACTGAAGCTTTCTTT.